The TCR beta chain under discussion was sequenced for a study of PD-L1 blockade in urothelial cancer. Study information: Analyses were performed on blood at 3 weeks after treatment start (the second dose) and at 6 weeks.

The germline CDR1 and CDR2 sequences are LNHDA and SQIVND (reference sequence). This CDR3 comprises 15 residues. The V gene lost 7 bases and the J gene lost 3 bases, with 16 bases spanning the gap. Profiling relied on immunoSEQ multiplex PCR, and the TCRdb table lists in-frame clones only, not all of them. Of under 130,000 clones in the sample, under 85% were seen once. This specimen consisted of PBMCs, obtained around atezolizumab (anti-PD-L1) treatment. This TCR was sampled from a middle-aged man with urothelial cancer. The chain combines TRBV19 with TRBJ1-5; D is unresolved. The CDR3 nucleotides read TGTGCCAGTAAACAACGGAGCAGCAACAATCAGCCCCAGCATTTT. This gives the protein CASKQRSSNNQPQHF.